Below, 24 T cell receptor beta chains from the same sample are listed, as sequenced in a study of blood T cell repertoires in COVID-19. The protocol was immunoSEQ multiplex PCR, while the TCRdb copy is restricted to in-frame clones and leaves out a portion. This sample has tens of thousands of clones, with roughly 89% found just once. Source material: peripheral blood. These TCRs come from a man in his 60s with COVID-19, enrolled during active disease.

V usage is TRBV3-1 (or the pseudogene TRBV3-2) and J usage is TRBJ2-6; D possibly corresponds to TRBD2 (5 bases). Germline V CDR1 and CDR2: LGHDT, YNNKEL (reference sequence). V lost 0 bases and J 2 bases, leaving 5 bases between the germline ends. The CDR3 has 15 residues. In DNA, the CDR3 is TGTGCCAGCAGCCAAGAGGGAGCTGGGGCCAACGTCCTGACTTTC. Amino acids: CASSQEGAGANVLTF.

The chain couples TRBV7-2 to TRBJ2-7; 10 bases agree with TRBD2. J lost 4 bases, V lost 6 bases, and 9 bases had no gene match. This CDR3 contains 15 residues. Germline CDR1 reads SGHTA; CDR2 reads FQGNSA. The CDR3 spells CASSDLLAGSYEQYF. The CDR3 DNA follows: TGTGCCAGCAGTGACTTACTAGCGGGATCTTACGAGCAGTACTTC.

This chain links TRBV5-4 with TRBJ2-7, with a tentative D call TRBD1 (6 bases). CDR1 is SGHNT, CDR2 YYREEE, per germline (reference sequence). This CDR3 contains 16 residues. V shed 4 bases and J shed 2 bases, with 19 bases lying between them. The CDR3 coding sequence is TGTGCCAGCAGCCCGAATCTGGACAGAAAAGCCTACGAGCAGTACTTC. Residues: CASSPNLDRKAYEQYF.

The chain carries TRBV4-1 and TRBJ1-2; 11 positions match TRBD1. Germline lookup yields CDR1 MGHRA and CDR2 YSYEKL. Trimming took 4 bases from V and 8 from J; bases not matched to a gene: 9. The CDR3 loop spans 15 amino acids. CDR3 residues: CASSLRGQGARGYTF. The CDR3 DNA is TGCGCCAGCAGCCTCAGAGGACAGGGGGCGCGAGGCTACACCTTC.

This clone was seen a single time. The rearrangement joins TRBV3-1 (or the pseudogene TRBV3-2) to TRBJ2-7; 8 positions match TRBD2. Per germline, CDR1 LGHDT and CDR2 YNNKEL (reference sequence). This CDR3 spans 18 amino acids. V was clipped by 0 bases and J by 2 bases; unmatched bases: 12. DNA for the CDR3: TGTGCCAGCAGCCAAGATCGAGGCCTAGCGGGCCGAACCTACGAGCAGTACTTC. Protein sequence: CASSQDRGLAGRTYEQYF.

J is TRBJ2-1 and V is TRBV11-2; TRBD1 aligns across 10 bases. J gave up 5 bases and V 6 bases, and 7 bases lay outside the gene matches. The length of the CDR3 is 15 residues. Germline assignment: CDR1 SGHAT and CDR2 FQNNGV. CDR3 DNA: TGTGCCAGCAGTAGCAGAGGGACAGGGGACAATGAGCAGTTCTTC. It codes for CASSSRGTGDNEQFF.

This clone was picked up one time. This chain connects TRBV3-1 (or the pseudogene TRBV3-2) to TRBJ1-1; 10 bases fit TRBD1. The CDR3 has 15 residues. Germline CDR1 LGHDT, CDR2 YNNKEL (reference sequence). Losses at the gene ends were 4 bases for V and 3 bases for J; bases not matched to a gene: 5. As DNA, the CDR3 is TGTGCCAGCAGCCCTGGACAGGGGGGGGACACTGAAGCTTTCTTT. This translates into CASSPGQGGDTEAFF.

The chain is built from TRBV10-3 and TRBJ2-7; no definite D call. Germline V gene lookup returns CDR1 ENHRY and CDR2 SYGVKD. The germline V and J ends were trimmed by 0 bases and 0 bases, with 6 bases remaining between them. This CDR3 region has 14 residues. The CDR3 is CAISESGYSYEQYF. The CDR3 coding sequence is TGTGCCATCAGTGAGTCCGGGTACTCCTACGAGCAGTACTTC.

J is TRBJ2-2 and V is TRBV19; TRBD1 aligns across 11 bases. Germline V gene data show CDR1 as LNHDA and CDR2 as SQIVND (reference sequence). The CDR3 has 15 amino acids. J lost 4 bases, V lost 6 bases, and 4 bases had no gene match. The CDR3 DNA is TGTGCCAGTAGGCCCGGGACAGGGGGCACCGGGGAGCTGTTTTTT. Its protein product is CASRPGTGGTGELFF.

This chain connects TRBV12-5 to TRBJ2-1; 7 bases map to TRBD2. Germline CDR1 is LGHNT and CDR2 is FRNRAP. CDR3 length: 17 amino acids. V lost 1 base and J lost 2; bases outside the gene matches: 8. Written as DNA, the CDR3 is TGTGCTAGTGGTTTGGGGGTTAGGGCGGGAGCCTACAATGAGCAGTTCTTC. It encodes CASGLGVRAGAYNEQFF. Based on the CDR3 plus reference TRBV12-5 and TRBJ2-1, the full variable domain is DARVTQTPRHKVTEMGQEVTMRCQPILGHNTVFWYRQTMMQGLELLAYFRNRAPLDDSGMPKDRFSAEMPDATLATLKIQPSEPRDSAVYFCASGLGVRAGAYNEQFFGPGTRLTVL.

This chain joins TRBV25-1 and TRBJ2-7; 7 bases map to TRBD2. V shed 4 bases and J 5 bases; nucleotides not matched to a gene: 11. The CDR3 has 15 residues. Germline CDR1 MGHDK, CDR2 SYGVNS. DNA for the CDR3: TGTGCCAGCAGTGCCCCGACCTGGGACTACAACGAGCAGTACTTC. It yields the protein CASSAPTWDYNEQYF.

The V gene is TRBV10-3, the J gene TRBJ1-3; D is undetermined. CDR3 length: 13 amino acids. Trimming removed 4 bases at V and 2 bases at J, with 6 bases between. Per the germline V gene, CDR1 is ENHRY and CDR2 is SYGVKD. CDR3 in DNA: TGTGCCATCAGTGTCGAGACTGGAAACACCATATATTTT. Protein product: CAISVETGNTIYF.

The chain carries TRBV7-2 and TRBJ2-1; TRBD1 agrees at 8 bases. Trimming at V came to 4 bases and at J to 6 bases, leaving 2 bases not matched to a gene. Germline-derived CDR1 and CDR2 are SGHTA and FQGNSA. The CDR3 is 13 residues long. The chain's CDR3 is CASSSDRANEQFF. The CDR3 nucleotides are TGTGCCAGCAGCTCGGACAGGGCCAATGAGCAGTTCTTC.

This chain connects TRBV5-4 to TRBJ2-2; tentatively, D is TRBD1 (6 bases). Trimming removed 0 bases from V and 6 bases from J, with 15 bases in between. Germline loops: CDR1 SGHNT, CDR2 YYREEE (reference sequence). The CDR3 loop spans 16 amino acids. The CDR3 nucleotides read TGTGCCAGCAGCTTGGACTTAGCTGGGGGCGCCGGGGAGCTGTTTTTT. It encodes CASSLDLAGGAGELFF.

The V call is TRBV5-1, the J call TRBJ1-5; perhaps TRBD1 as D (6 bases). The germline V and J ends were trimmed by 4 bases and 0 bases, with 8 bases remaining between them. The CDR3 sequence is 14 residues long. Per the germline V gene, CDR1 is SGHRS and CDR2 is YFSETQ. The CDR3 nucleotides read TGCGCCAGCAGCGAGGACAGTAGCAATCAGCCCCAGCATTTT. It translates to CASSEDSSNQPQHF.

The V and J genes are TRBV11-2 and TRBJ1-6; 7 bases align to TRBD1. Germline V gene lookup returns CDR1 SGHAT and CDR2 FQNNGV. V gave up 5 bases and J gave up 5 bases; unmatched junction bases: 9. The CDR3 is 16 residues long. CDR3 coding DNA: TGTGCCAGCAGCCTTAACTCCAGGGGGAATAATTCACCCCTCCACTTT. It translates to CASSLNSRGNNSPLHF. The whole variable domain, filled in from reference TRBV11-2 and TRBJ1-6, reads EAGVAQSPRYKIIEKRQSVAFWCNPISGHATLYWYQQILGQGPKLLIQFQNNGVVDDSQLPKDRFSAERLKGVDSTLKIQPAKLEDSAVYLCASSLNSRGNNSPLHFGNGTRLTVT.

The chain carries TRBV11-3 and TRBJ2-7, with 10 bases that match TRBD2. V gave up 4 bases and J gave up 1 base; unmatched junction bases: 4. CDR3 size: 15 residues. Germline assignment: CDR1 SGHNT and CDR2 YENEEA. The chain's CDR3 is CASSYRTSGSYEQYF. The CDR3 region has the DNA TGTGCCAGCAGCTATAGGACTAGCGGATCCTACGAGCAGTACTTC.

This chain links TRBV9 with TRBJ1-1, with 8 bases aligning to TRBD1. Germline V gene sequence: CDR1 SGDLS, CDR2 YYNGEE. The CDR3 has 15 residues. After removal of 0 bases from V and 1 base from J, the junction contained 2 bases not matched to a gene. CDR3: CASSVVGTGNTEAFF. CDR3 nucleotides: TGTGCCAGCAGCGTAGTGGGGACAGGGAACACTGAAGCTTTCTTT.

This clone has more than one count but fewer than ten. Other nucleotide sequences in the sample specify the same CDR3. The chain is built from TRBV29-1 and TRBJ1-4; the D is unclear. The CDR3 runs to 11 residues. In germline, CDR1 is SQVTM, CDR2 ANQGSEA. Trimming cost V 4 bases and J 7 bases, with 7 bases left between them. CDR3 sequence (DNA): TGCAGCGTTGTTCGAGGTGAAAAACTGTTTTTT. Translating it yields CSVVRGEKLFF.

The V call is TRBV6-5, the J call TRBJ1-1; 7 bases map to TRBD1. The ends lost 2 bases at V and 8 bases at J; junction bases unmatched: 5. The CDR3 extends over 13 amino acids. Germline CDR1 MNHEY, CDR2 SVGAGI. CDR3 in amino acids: CASSYPRGSEAFF. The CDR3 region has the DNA TGTGCCAGCAGTTACCCCAGGGGGTCCGAAGCTTTCTTT.

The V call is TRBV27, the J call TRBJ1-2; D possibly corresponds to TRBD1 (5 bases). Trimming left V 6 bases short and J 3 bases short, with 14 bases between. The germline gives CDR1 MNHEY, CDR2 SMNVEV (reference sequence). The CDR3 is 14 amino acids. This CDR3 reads CASRGTRGHYGYTF. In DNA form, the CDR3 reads TGTGCCAGCAGGGGGACTAGGGGACACTATGGCTACACCTTC.

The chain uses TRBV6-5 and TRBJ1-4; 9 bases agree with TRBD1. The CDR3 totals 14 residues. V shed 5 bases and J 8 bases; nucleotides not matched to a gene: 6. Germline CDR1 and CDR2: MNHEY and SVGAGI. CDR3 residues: CASSPDRGREKLFF. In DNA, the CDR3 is TGTGCCAGCAGTCCGGACAGGGGCAGGGAAAAACTGTTTTTT.

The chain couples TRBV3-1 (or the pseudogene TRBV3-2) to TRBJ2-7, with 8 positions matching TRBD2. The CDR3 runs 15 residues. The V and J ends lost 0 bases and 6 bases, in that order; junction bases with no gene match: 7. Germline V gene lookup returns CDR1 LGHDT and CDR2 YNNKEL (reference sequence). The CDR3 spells CASSQDRAGAGEQYF. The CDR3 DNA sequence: TGTGCCAGCAGCCAAGATCGAGCGGGAGCCGGCGAGCAGTACTTC.

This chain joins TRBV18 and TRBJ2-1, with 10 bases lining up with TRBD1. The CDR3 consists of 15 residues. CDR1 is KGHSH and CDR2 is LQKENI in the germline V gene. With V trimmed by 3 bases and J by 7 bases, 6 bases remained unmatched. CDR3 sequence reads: CASSPIGTGENEQFF. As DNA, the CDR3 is TGTGCCAGCTCACCTATAGGGACAGGGGAGAATGAGCAGTTCTTC.